This T cell receptor beta chain was sequenced during a study of blood T cell repertoires in COVID-19 (dated by TCRdb to the early 2020s). Study-wide context: The collaborator samples originated in the United States, Italy and Spain and spanned the acute and convalescent phases of COVID-19. The material from the prospective study consisted of cDNA or gDNA derived from T cells, B-cell-depleted T cells, or PBMCs. Subjects who had been exposed to COVID-19, were actively infected with it, or had recovered from it provided the deeply sampled blood TCRbeta repertoires that made up the dataset. The repertoires were made available in a free public database intended to serve as a resource for research on the immune response to SARS-CoV-2. Samples were obtained from the ongoing ImmuneRACE study (first 160 participants) and from 950 to 1,500 subjects provided by 6 global collaborators. Sample metadata almost always included a de-identified subject ID, COVID-19 status, age in years and sex. Where HLA class I and class II types were available, the types were taken from metadata supplied by the sample provider, not from assay-based typing.

Turning to this clone: No antigen is known for it. Base qualities are not at hand, and no much larger clone is one base apart.

Overall results and qualifications from the work: Clinical and demographic metadata were provided uncurated, with the amount varying by source and participant.

Participants in the prospective study were enrolled through a virtual design, were aged about 18 to 89 years, and lived in 24 United States geographic areas. In the prospective study, cohorts were assigned on the basis of participant-reported clinical history obtained from a screening survey and a study questionnaire. Mobile phlebotomists in the prospective study collected whole blood, serum and a nasopharyngeal or oropharyngeal swab from every participant. Additional blood draws and questionnaires over an approximately two-month period could optionally be provided by prospective study participants. Before DNA extraction, prospective study blood samples were shipped either frozen or at room temperature. TCRbeta CDR3 regions were amplified from genomic DNA by means of the immunoSEQ Assay, a bias-controlled multiplex PCR. In the paper's pipeline: The number of nucleated cells in each sample was estimated by amplification of reference gene primers within the assay. To quantify the absolute abundance of each unique TCRbeta CDR3 rearrangement, sequence reads were collapsed and filtered. For each sample, productive Simpson clonality was calculated by taking the square root of Simpson's diversity index across productive rearrangements. TCRdb re-hosts the immuneACCESS table, in-frame sequences only. Its copies lack some clones; in the studies checked, an unresolved V gene accounts for under half of them, and the cause for the rest is not known. Clonal size and the V and J genes are those of that table, whereas D and trimming came from the DNA. The sample yields approximately 160,000 clones; about four fifths were counted once. The leading ten clones occupy approximately 4% of the sample.

CDR1 and CDR2, looked up from the germline V gene, are SQVTM and ANQGSEA. Trimming accounts for 4 bases at V and 2 bases at J, while the number of junction bases matched to no gene is 7. The cysteine opens and the phenylalanine closes a CDR3 of 15 amino acids. Solely the CDR3 DNA is kept, with 45 bases framed from the first base. The sequence was collected from a woman between 50 and 59 years old in a cohort exposed to, infected with or recovered from COVID-19 (not recorded which). Recombination connected TRBV29-1 to TRBJ2-1; 8 bases in between match TRBD2. The specimen sequenced was PBMCs or T cells enriched from blood (not recorded which). The sequence in DNA is TGCAGCGTTGTGGCCGGGAGGGCCACCTACAATGAGCAGTTCTTC. Translated, it reads CSVVAGRATYNEQFF.